The next 16 T cell receptor delta chains were all read from a single sample in a study of gamma-delta chains in newborns, infants, children (dated by TCRdb to the late 2010s). The sequencing machine was an Illumina MiSeq. In TCRdb, clones were called once more from the public reads by CATT, and rows of identical DNA were later combined. The sample includes more than 3,500 delta-chain clones, with more than 5% observed a single time. The ten largest clones represent about a sixth of the sample. The specimen sequenced was blood. Source of these receptors: a child who was a newborn, infant or young child, either healthy, febrile or measles-vaccinated (not recorded which).

This clone occurred a few times. TCRdb's entry gives the protein of a much larger clone, which mismatches this DNA's translation at residue 10, likely from a read error; the protein reported here is translated from the DNA. The gene calls are TRDV2 and TRDJ3, with 8 bases identical to TRDD3. The CDR3 sequence is 16 residues long. CDR1 is GEAIGNYY, CDR2 EKD, per germline. The CDR3: CACDGIRSWNTRQMFF. CDR3 in DNA: TGTGCCTGTGACGGGATACGCTCCTGGAACACCCGACAGATGTTTTTC.

Within the sample, this clone is medium-sized. Other DNA sequences in this sample translate to the same CDR3. The V call is TRDV2, the J call TRDJ2; 12 nucleotides line up with TRDD3. The CDR3 has 15 amino acids. With V trimmed by 3 bases and J by 5 bases, 3 bases remained unmatched. Germline V gene sequence: CDR1 GEAIGNYY, CDR2 EKD. For the CDR3, the DNA is TGTGCCTGTGACGTACTGGGGGATACAACAGCACAACTCTTCTTT. Encoded protein: CACDVLGDTTAQLFF.

This clone is medium-sized (0.01 to 0.1%) by share. The chain combines TRDV2 with TRDJ3; 11 bases map to TRDD3. The CDR3 is made up of 20 amino acids. V lost 0 bases, J lost 0 bases, and 6 bases stayed unmatched. CDR1 and CDR2 from the germline V gene are GEAIGNYY and EKD. The CDR3 protein is CACDTPSTGGYSWDTRQMFF. CDR3 coding DNA: TGTGCCTGTGACACCCCGAGTACTGGGGGATACTCCTGGGACACCCGACAGATGTTTTTC.

This clone has a handful of counts. The genes are TRDV1 and TRDJ1; 11 bases are a match to TRDD3. The CDR3 extends over 22 amino acids. In germline, CDR1 is TSWWSYY, CDR2 QGS. The V gene end was trimmed by 3 bases and the J gene end by 5 bases; junction bases not matched to a gene: 26. CDR3 bases: TGTGCTCTTGGGGACCTAAGGCCTTCCTTTACTGGGGGATATTTAGTGTTTGATAAACTCATCTTT. Translation: CALGDLRPSFTGGYLVFDKLIF.

The V gene is TRDV2, the J gene TRDJ1; D is ambiguous. The J gene comes from matching the DNA to germline here; TCRdb lacks it. CDR1 is GEAIGNYY, CDR2 EKD, per germline. The CDR3 contains 13 residues. In DNA, the CDR3 is TGTGCATGGGACCCCAGGTACACCGATAAACTCATCTTT. This translates into CAWDPRYTDKLIF.

A remark on this clone: A much larger clone differs by one base, so this may be a read error. The chain combines TRDV2 with TRDJ3; 10 bases align to TRDD3. Since TCRdb gives no J gene, matching the DNA to germline was used here to assign it. In germline, CDR1 is GEAIGNYY, CDR2 EKD. CDR3 length: 21 amino acids. The CDR3 DNA sequence: TGTGCCTGTGACCCCCTAACCACTGGGGGATTAAGCTCCTGGGGCACCCGACAGATGTTTTTC. This gives the protein CACDPLTTGGLSSWGTRQMFF.

In this sample, this clone turned up a few times. V gene TRDV2 combines with J gene TRDJ3; a possible D gene is TRDD3 (6 bases). Trimming removed 0 bases at V and 0 bases at J, with 14 bases between. This CDR3 comprises 19 residues. The germline V gene has CDR1 GEAIGNYY and CDR2 EKD. The CDR3 sequence is CACDTLPGDSSWDTRQMFF. The CDR3 region has the DNA TGTGCCTGTGACACCTTACCGGGGGACTCCTCCTGGGACACCCGACAGATGTTTTTC.

J is TRDJ2 and V is TRAV29/DV5, with a possible D match to TRDD3 (6 bases). Trimming removed 0 bases at V and 4 bases at J, with 22 bases between. In germline, CDR1 is NSMFDY, CDR2 ISSIKDK. The CDR3 sequence is 18 residues long. The CDR3, as DNA: TGTGCAGCAAGCGACCCCCACGGTACTGGGCAGGAGACAGCACAACTCTTCTTT. Protein: CAASDPHGTGQETAQLFF.

This clone was seen a few times. TCRdb's protein and the DNA translation differ at residue 7; the protein here comes from the DNA. The chain links TRDV2 to TRDJ3; D gene uncertain. Germline V lookup: CDR1 GEAIGNYY, CDR2 EKD. V lost 0 bases, J lost 0 bases, and 11 bases lay in between. This CDR3 region has 18 residues. The CDR3: CACDTGRPSSWDTRQMFF. CDR3 coding DNA: TGTGCCTGTGACACCGGGAGGCCTAGCTCCTGGGACACCCGACAGATGTTTTTC.

This clone was seen more than once but under ten times. This chain connects TRAV29/DV5 to TRDJ3; D unresolved. The V gene lost 4 bases and the J gene lost 0 bases, with 17 bases spanning the gap. This CDR3 spans 18 amino acids. Looked up from germline, CDR1 is NSMFDY and CDR2 is ISSIKDK. The CDR3 protein is CAAQGNAESSWDTRQMFF. For the CDR3, the DNA is TGTGCAGCACAAGGGAACGCTGAGAGCTCCTGGGACACCCGACAGATGTTTTTC.

Remarks on this clone: This may stem from a read error, because a much larger clone lies one nucleotide away. Within the sample, other DNA sequences also encode this same CDR3. This chain uses TRDV2 with TRDJ3; 12 bases map to TRDD3. Per germline, CDR1 GEAIGNYY and CDR2 EKD. This CDR3 region has 19 residues. V lost 3 bases, J lost 0 bases, and 5 bases stayed unmatched. The CDR3 nucleotides read TGTGCCTGTGACGTACTGGGGGATACAAGCTCCTGGGACACCCGACAGATGTTTTTC. Protein sequence: CACDVLGDTSSWDTRQMFF.

The gene calls are TRDV1 and TRDJ1; D gene ambiguous. The CDR3 sequence is 18 residues long. Germline CDR1 TSWWSYY, CDR2 QGS. Between the trimmed V and J ends, which lost 2 bases and 0 bases, there was a span of 19 bases. The CDR3 DNA reads as TGTGCTCTTGGGGAAGGTACTGCTCTAAGAGCGTACACCGATAAACTCATCTTT. Its protein is CALGEGTALRAYTDKLIF.

The rearrangement uses TRDV3 and TRDJ1; D unresolved. The CDR3 spans 12 residues. Germline assignment: CDR1 TVYSNPD and CDR2 GDNSRS (reference sequence). Trimming left V 0 bases short and J 7 bases short, with 12 bases between. The CDR3 coding sequence is TGTGCCTTTAGTCTGTGTGCTGGTAAACTCATCTTT. Translated: CAFSLCAGKLIF. Supplemented by reference TRDV3 and TRDJ1, the full variable domain reads CDKVTQSSPDQTVASGSEVVLLCTYDTVYSNPDLFWYRIRPDYSFQFVFYGDNSRSEGADFTQGRFSVKHILTQKAFHLVISPVRTEDSATYYCAFSLCAGKLIFGKGTRVTVEP.

On this clone itself: This may stem from a read error, because a much larger clone lies one nucleotide away. The sample contains more than one DNA sequence encoding this CDR3. The gene calls are TRDV2 and TRDJ3; TRDD3 agrees at 12 bases. Germline V lookup: CDR1 GEAIGNYY, CDR2 EKD. The CDR3 totals 18 residues. CDR3 loop: CACDTTGGYSWDTRQMFF. For the CDR3, the DNA is TGTGCCTGTGACACCACTGGGGGATACTCCTGGGACACTCGACAGATGTTTTTC.

This clone was found a few times. This chain joins TRDV2 and TRDJ3; the match to TRDD3 covers 8 bases. V shed 0 bases and J 0 bases; nucleotides not matched to a gene: 6. Germline V lookup: CDR1 GEAIGNYY, CDR2 EKD. This CDR3 contains 19 residues. The CDR3: CACDTGWGNHSWDTRQMFF. Written as DNA, the CDR3 is TGTGCCTGTGACACCGGCTGGGGGAACCACTCCTGGGACACCCGACAGATGTTTTTC.

As concerns this clone: Translating this DNA gives a protein that differs at residue 6 from the TCRdb one, which belongs to a much larger clone; a read error is likely, and the protein shown is this translation. The gene calls are TRDV2 and TRDJ2; 8 nucleotides align to TRDD3. This CDR3 spans 16 amino acids. V shed 4 bases and J 4 bases; nucleotides not matched to a gene: 10. Germline CDR1 is GEAIGNYY and CDR2 is EKD. This CDR3 reads CACDKPGDKGTAQLFF. The CDR3 coding sequence is TGTGCCTGTGATAAACCGGGGGATAAAGGGACAGCACAACTCTTCTTT.